Each of the 25 T cell receptor beta chains below was sequenced from the same sample in a study of post-analysis software for immune sequencing data. The antigens for these receptors are not known. Each TCR beta cDNA library carried unique molecular identifiers. TCRdb reprocessed the PCR reads via MiXCR and lists one record per CDR3 protein. The profile covers 400,000 to 500,000 distinct CDR3 sequences, with 35% to 45% appearing a single time and 6.5% to 8% taken by the ten largest. Study conclusions and caveats: The study found TRBV5-6, TRBV5-1 and TRBV20-1 among roughly 5 TRBV segments more frequent in patients than controls.

The sequenced sample consisted of blood. The source of these receptors is a girl aged 2-15 years with multiple sclerosis.

This chain joins TRBV29-1 and TRBJ2-1; D is possibly TRBD1 (5 bases). The V gene's germline CDR1 is SQVTM and CDR2 ANQGSEA. V was clipped by 2 bases and J by 2 bases, with 19 bases between them. The CDR3 totals 17 residues. CDR3 coding DNA: TGCAGCGTTGAACTAATCCACTGTAGGGGCCCCTACAATGAGCAGTTCTTC. Its translation is CSVELIHCRGPYNEQFF.

This clonotype was observed a handful of times. This chain links TRBV12-3 or TRBV12-4 with TRBJ2-7; D not resolved. Deletions cut 3 bases from V and 5 bases from J, with 8 bases between. The CDR3 length is 12 residues. In DNA form, the CDR3 reads TGTGCCAGCAGTTTTCAAAGAGACGAGCAGTACTTC. Translated, it gives CASSFQRDEQYF.

Relative to its sample, this clonotype is medium-sized (0.01 to 0.1%). V and J are TRBV4-1 and TRBJ2-7, with D perhaps TRBD1 (6 bases). Trimming took 4 bases from V and 4 from J, leaving 23 bases between them. CDR3 length equals 17 residues. Germline V gene lookup returns CDR1 MGHRA and CDR2 YSYEKL. CDR3: CASSLTPPRTVLYEQYF. As DNA, the CDR3 is TGCGCCAGCAGCCTTACCCCCCCACGGACAGTGTTATACGAGCAGTACTTC.

This clonotype was observed many times. The V call is TRBV7-3, the J call TRBJ2-1, with D perhaps TRBD1 or TRBD2 (5 bases each). The germline V gene has CDR1 SGHTA and CDR2 FQGTGA. The CDR3 totals 13 residues. V lost 6 bases and J 4 bases, leaving 10 bases between the germline ends. In DNA form, the CDR3 reads TGTGCCAGCAGTTTGAGGGGTTACAATGAGCAGTTCTTC. Protein: CASSLRGYNEQFF.

This clonotype was counted between two and nine times. The rearrangement uses TRBV20-1 and TRBJ2-7, with 12 bases matching TRBD2. Germline lookup yields CDR1 DFQATT and CDR2 SNEGSKA (reference sequence). The V segment lost 2 bases and the J segment 2 bases; nucleotides outside the gene matches: 16. The CDR3 length is 19 residues. The CDR3: CSARSPSTSGRATPYEQYF. The CDR3 coding sequence is TGCAGTGCTAGATCCCCCTCGACTAGCGGGAGAGCGACGCCCTACGAGCAGTACTTC.

V is TRBV7-9 and J is TRBJ1-1; D is uncertain. CDR3 length: 13 amino acids. Per the germline V gene, CDR1 is SEHNR and CDR2 is FQNEAQ (reference sequence). Trimming removed 0 bases from V and 6 bases from J, with 8 bases in between. This CDR3 reads CASSLAVGPEAFF. CDR3 bases: TGTGCCAGCAGCTTAGCGGTTGGACCTGAAGCTTTCTTT.

In this sample, this clonotype turned up a few times. CDR3 DNA sequence: TGTGCCAGCAGCCGACAGGGTGTCTCCTACGAGCAGTACTTC. Its translation: CASSRQGVSYEQYF. V usage is TRBV13 and J usage is TRBJ2-7, with 7 bases fitting TRBD1. The CDR3 spans 14 residues. Germline CDR1 and CDR2: PRHDT and FYEKMQ (reference sequence). With V trimmed by 5 bases and J by 0 bases, 4 bases remained unmatched.

This rearrangement joins TRBV20-1 to TRBJ2-7; D perhaps matches TRBD2 (6 bases). V was clipped by 0 bases and J by 2 bases, with 17 bases between them. CDR1 DFQATT and CDR2 SNEGSKA come from the germline V gene (reference sequence). CDR3 size: 16 residues. CDR3: CSARDPEGTDPYEQYF. The CDR3 region has the DNA TGCAGTGCTAGAGATCCTGAGGGGACTGACCCCTACGAGCAGTACTTC.

V and J are TRBV18 and TRBJ2-1; D assignment may be TRBD1 or TRBD2 (5 bases each). The CDR3 contains 15 residues. The V end lost 3 bases, the J end lost 2 bases, and 11 bases lay between the germline ends. Germline CDR1 and CDR2: KGHSH and LQKENI. CDR3 in amino acids: CASSPRAGPYNEQFF. CDR3 sequence (DNA): TGTGCCAGCTCACCGCGGGCAGGGCCCTACAATGAGCAGTTCTTC.

The genes are TRBV28 and TRBJ2-3; possible D gene TRBD2, 5 bases. Germline assignment: CDR1 MDHEN and CDR2 SYDVKM. Trimming stripped 4 bases from V and 8 bases from J, with 28 bases between. The CDR3 has 18 residues. Written as DNA, the CDR3 is TGTGCCAGCAGTTCAACGAGGCCACTTCGCGGGCGACCAGGTACGCAGTATTTT. Encoded protein: CASSSTRPLRGRPGTQYF.

The chain combines TRBV29-1 with TRBJ2-7; D is uncertain. The V gene lost 5 bases and the J gene lost 0 bases, with 11 bases spanning the gap. The germline V gene has CDR1 SQVTM and CDR2 ANQGSEA. This CDR3 has 13 amino acids. Here the CDR3 reads CSVWETSSYEQYF. In nucleotides, the CDR3 is TGCAGCGTTTGGGAAACCAGCTCCTACGAGCAGTACTTC.

V gene TRBV6-2 or TRBV6-3 combines with J gene TRBJ2-7; 7 positions match TRBD1. Trimming took 5 bases from V and 1 from J; bases not matched to a gene: 5. Germline V gives CDR1 MNHEY, CDR2 SVGEGT. This CDR3 comprises 14 residues. CDR3 sequence reads: CASSRDSNSYEQYF. The CDR3 nucleotides are TGTGCCAGCAGTCGGGACAGCAATTCCTACGAGCAGTACTTC.

The chain links TRBV7-2 to TRBJ2-7; TRBD1 agrees at 9 bases. The CDR3 runs to 17 residues. V lost 3 bases and J lost 0; bases outside the gene matches: 9. Germline V gene sequence: CDR1 SGHTA, CDR2 FQGNSA. CDR3 loop: CASSLDRGSGVSYEQYF. CDR3 nucleotide sequence: TGTGCCAGCAGCTTGGACAGGGGAAGCGGGGTCTCCTACGAGCAGTACTTC. The complete variable domain, with remaining parts taken from reference TRBV7-2 and TRBJ2-7, reads GAGVSQSPSNKVTEKGKDVELRCDPISGHTALYWYRQSLGQGLEFLIYFQGNSAPDKSGLPSDRFSAERTGGSVSTLTIQRTQQEDSAVYLCASSLDRGSGVSYEQYFGPGTRLTVT.

J is TRBJ1-4 and V is TRBV7-8; 10 nucleotides agree with TRBD1. V dropped 1 base and J dropped 0; count of bases not matched to a gene: 11. The length of the CDR3 is 20 residues. Germline V gene lookup returns CDR1 SGHVS and CDR2 FQNEAQ. The CDR3 DNA is TGTGCCAGCAGCTTAGGTGGGACAGGGGCACCAATTGCAACTAATGAAAAACTGTTTTTT. It codes for CASSLGGTGAPIATNEKLFF. The whole variable domain, filled in from reference TRBV7-8 and TRBJ1-4, reads GAGVSQSPRYKVAKRGQDVALRCDPISGHVSLFWYQQALGQGPEFLTYFQNEAQLDKSGLPSDRFFAERPEGSVSTLKIQRTQQEDSAVYLCASSLGGTGAPIATNEKLFFGSGTQLSVL.

This clonotype was observed a handful of times. The J gene is TRBJ2-7, the V gene TRBV20-1; 13 bases fit TRBD2. Per germline, CDR1 DFQATT and CDR2 SNEGSKA (reference sequence). The V segment lost 3 bases and the J segment 3 bases; nucleotides outside the gene matches: 17. CDR3 length equals 19 residues. In DNA form, the CDR3 reads TGCAGTGCTAGTGACCAAAAGACTAGCGGGAGGACACTATACTACGAGCAGTACTTC. Translating it yields CSASDQKTSGRTLYYEQYF.

The V gene is TRBV5-1, the J gene TRBJ2-7, with a tentative D call TRBD1 (5 bases). Germline CDR1 and CDR2: SGHRS and YFSETQ. The CDR3 covers 14 residues. Trimming shortened V by 0 bases and J by 4 bases, and 11 bases separated the two germline ends. CDR3 in DNA: TGCGCCAGCAGCTTGGAGGGCAGGGTATACGAGCAGTACTTC. Amino acids: CASSLEGRVYEQYF. The full variable domain, completed using reference TRBV5-1 and TRBJ2-7, is KAGVTQTPRYLIKTRGQQVTLSCSPISGHRSVSWYQQTPGQGLQFLFEYFSETQRNKGNFPGRFSGRQFSNSRSEMNVSTLELGDSALYLCASSLEGRVYEQYFGPGTRLTVT.

Comment on this clonotype: One end of the junction does not line up with germline, which may come from a read error. The chain is built from TRBV7-2 and TRBJ1-1; D call uncertain. The CDR3 is 13 residues long. CDR1 SGHTA and CDR2 FQGNSA come from the germline V gene. CDR3 nucleotide sequence: TGTGCCGGCAGCGTCGCCCGCGGGAATGAAGCTTTCTTT. Translated, it gives CAGSVARGNEAFF.

The V gene is TRBV27, the J gene TRBJ2-1; 11 bases align to TRBD1. Per the germline V gene, CDR1 is MNHEY and CDR2 is SMNVEV (reference sequence). The V segment lost 2 bases and the J segment 8 bases; nucleotides outside the gene matches: 5. The CDR3 sequence is 15 residues long. The CDR3 reads CASSLIGTGGDEQFF. CDR3 bases: TGTGCCAGCAGTTTAATCGGGACAGGGGGTGATGAGCAGTTCTTC.

This clonotype came up a few times. This chain joins TRBV29-1 and TRBJ2-7; TRBD2 might be the D (6 bases). The V end was cut by 6 bases, the J end by 0 bases, with 12 bases between. This CDR3 comprises 13 residues. CDR1 is SQVTM and CDR2 is ANQGSEA in the germline V gene. This CDR3 reads CSVGGRSSYEQYF. CDR3 DNA sequence: TGCAGCGTGGGGGGACGGAGCTCCTACGAGCAGTACTTC.

The chain is built from TRBV4-3 and TRBJ2-5, with TRBD2 matching 10 bases. Trimming took 0 bases from V and 4 from J; bases not matched to a gene: 11. This CDR3 contains 18 residues. The germline V gene has CDR1 LGHNA and CDR2 YSLEER. The CDR3 DNA is TGCGCCAGCAGCCAAGACCAACTTCTAGCGGGAGAGAGAGAGACCCAGTACTTC. As protein: CASSQDQLLAGERETQYF.

Worth noting for this clonotype: Given a much more abundant clone one base away, this may be a read error. The chain recombines TRBV4-3 with TRBJ2-1, with TRBD2 matching over 8 bases. In germline, CDR1 is LGHNA, CDR2 YSLEER. The CDR3 sequence is 15 residues long. CDR3 nucleotide sequence: TGCGCCAGCGGCCAAACCACCCGGGAGGGCAATGAGCAGTTCTTC. Translating gives CASGQTTREGNEQFF.

This clonotype was counted a few times. The V call is TRBV18, the J call TRBJ2-7, with TRBD1 matching 8 bases. The CDR3 totals 14 residues. V dropped 1 base and J dropped 5; count of bases not matched to a gene: 4. CDR1 is KGHSH and CDR2 is LQKENI in the germline V gene. The CDR3 bases are TGTGCCAGCTCACCACGGACAGGGAACAACGAGCAGTACTTC. Translation: CASSPRTGNNEQYF. Combining the CDR3 with reference TRBV18 and TRBJ2-7 gives the whole variable domain NAGVMQNPRHLVRRRGQEARLRCSPMKGHSHVYWYRQLPEEGLKFMVYLQKENIIDESGMPKERFSAEFPKEGPSILRIQQVVRGDSAAYFCASSPRTGNNEQYFGPGTRLTVT.

The chain uses TRBV13 and TRBJ2-3, with TRBD2 matching over 7 bases. Germline trimming cut 3 bases from V and 2 bases from J; bases unmatched to any gene: 8. Germline V gene sequence: CDR1 PRHDT, CDR2 FYEKMQ (reference sequence). The CDR3 loop spans 16 amino acids. The CDR3 DNA reads as TGTGCCAGCAGCTTCGCAGGGAGGGCGGCCACAGATACGCAGTATTTT. Translating gives CASSFAGRAATDTQYF.

The chain links TRBV20-1 to TRBJ1-1; 8 positions match TRBD1. Per germline, CDR1 DFQATT and CDR2 SNEGSKA (reference sequence). The length of the CDR3 is 14 residues. V trimming: 3 bases; J trimming: 0 bases; junction bases outside the gene matches: 3. The CDR3 loop reads CSARGTGMNTEAFF. CDR3 DNA sequence: TGCAGTGCTAGGGGGACAGGAATGAACACTGAAGCTTTCTTT.

This rearrangement joins TRBV9 to TRBJ1-1, with TRBD1 matching over 7 bases. The CDR3 consists of 16 residues. The germline CDR1 and CDR2 sequences are SGDLS and YYNGEE. Germline trimming cut 0 bases from V and 0 bases from J; bases unmatched to any gene: 5. The CDR3 bases are TGTGCCAGCAGCGTAGCAGGGGGGCCCATGAACACTGAAGCTTTCTTT. Translated, it gives CASSVAGGPMNTEAFF.